This T cell receptor (beta chain) was captured by sequencing in a study of T cells in Graves' hyperthyroidism and ophthalmopathy. This clonotype was found many times. Its antigen is unidentified. Amplified TCR beta CDR3 regions derived from RNA transcripts. TCR CDR3 underwent first-round RT-PCR with the HTBI primer set. Via MiXCR, TCRdb re-called the multiplex PCR reads, giving one row per CDR3 protein. The sample holds about 640,000 distinct CDR3 sequences, roughly 20% seen once. Patients showing uncontrolled infection, other autoimmune disease, pregnancy or lactation were ineligible. The diagnoses drew upon clinical symptoms, serum thyroxine and TRAb, thyroid ultrasound and orbital computed tomography. It was approximately 9.4 ml of fresh peripheral blood that supplied the PBMCs. Study results and limitations: Blood also carried most thyroid clonotypes expanded above 0.001.

CDR1 and CDR2 (germline): LNHDA, SQIVND (reference sequence). V gave up 8 bases and J gave up 2 bases; unmatched junction bases: 0. The CDR3 length is 13 residues. V gene TRBV19 combines with J gene TRBJ2-6, with 7 bases aligning to TRBD1. The receptor's source is a man aged 25-40 years with Graves' ophthalmopathy. Sequencing used blood. The DNA for the CDR3 is TGTGCCAGTGACAGGGCTGGGGCCAACGTCCTGACTTTC. Amino acids: CASDRAGANVLTF.